The following is a T cell receptor beta chain sequence with its context. The CDR3 loop spans 15 amino acids. V was trimmed by 3 bases and J by 5 bases, leaving 14 bases between them. Germline V gene data show CDR1 as SGHNT and CDR2 as YYREEE (reference sequence). The data stem from a study of PD-1 blockade in mismatch repair-deficient tumors. The data were produced by immunoSEQ multiplex PCR, yet TCRdb's version contains in-frame clones alone and is incomplete. The repertoire holds around 40,000 clones, with approximately 84% as singletons. Mismatch repair deficiency was confirmed in all patients, by PCR or immunohistochemistry. TCR sequencing covered a few patients who responded to pembrolizumab.

V usage is TRBV5-4 and J usage is TRBJ1-4, with a tentative D call TRBD1 (6 bases). This sample comprised peripheral blood, obtained roughly 75 weeks after starting pembrolizumab. This receptor was taken from an adult with mismatch repair-deficient cancer. This CDR3 is CASSSHREGNEKLFF. The CDR3 DNA reads TGTGCCAGCAGCTCCCACAGGGAGGGGAATGAAAAACTGTTTTTT. Full variable domain (outside the CDR3, taken from reference TRBV5-4 and TRBJ1-4): ETGVTQSPTHLIKTRGQQVTLRCSSQSGHNTVSWYQQALGQGPQFIFQYYREEENGRGNFPPRFSGLQFPNYSSELNVNALELDDSALYLCASSSHREGNEKLFFGSGTQLSVL.